This T cell receptor beta chain was recorded in a study of cytomegalovirus exposure and HLA in healthy donors. Overall study results and limits: Cytomegalovirus association was assigned to about 150 TCR beta chains.

Sequencing was performed with immunoSEQ multiplex PCR; in TCRdb, only in-frame clones are kept and a portion is missing. The sample shows some 160,000 clones, more than 75% of them seen only once. CDR3 length equals 19 residues. Trimming took off 1 base at V and 6 bases at J, with 25 bases between the two ends. The V gene's germline CDR1 is SGHDT and CDR2 YYEEEE. About this clone itself: The antigen is undetermined.

The sequenced material came from PBMCs. This chain uses TRBV5-6 with TRBJ2-2, with D possibly matching TRBD1 (6 bases). The source of this sequence is a man younger than 35 in good health and CMV-seronegative. CDR3: CASSLPGAGVWVSAGELFF. CDR3 DNA sequence: TGTGCCAGCAGCTTGCCAGGGGCAGGTGTTTGGGTCTCGGCCGGGGAGCTGTTTTTT.